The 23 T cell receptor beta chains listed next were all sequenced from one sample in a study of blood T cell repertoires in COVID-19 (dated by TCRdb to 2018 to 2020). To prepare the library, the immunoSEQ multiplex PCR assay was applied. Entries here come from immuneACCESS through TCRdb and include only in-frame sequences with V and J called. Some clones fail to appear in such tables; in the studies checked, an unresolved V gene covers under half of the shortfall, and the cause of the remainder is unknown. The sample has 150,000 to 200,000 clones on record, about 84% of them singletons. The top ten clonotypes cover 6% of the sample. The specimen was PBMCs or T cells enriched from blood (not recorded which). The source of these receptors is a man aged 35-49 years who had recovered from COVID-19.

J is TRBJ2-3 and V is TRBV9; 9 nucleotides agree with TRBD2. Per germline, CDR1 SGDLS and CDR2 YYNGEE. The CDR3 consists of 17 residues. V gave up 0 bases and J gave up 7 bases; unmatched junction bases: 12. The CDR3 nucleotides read TGTGCCAGCAGCGTAGAACCCGCGGGGGGGCCGACGCATACGCAGTATTTT. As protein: CASSVEPAGGPTHTQYF.

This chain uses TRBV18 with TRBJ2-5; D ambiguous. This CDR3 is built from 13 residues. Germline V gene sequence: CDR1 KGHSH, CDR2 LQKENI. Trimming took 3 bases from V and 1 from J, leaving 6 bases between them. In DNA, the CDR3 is TGTGCCAGCTCACCCCTTCCCCAAGAGACCCAGTACTTC. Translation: CASSPLPQETQYF.

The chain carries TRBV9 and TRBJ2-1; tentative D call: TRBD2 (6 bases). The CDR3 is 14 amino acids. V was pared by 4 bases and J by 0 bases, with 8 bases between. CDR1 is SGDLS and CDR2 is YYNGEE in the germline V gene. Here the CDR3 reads CASSMGGSYNEQFF. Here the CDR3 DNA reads TGTGCCAGCAGCATGGGGGGCTCCTACAATGAGCAGTTCTTC. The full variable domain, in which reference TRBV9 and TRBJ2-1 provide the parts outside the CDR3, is DSGVTQTPKHLITATGQRVTLRCSPRSGDLSVYWYQQSLDQGLQFLIQYYNGEERAKGNILERFSAQQFPDLHSELNLSSLELGDSALYFCASSMGGSYNEQFFGPGTRLTVL.

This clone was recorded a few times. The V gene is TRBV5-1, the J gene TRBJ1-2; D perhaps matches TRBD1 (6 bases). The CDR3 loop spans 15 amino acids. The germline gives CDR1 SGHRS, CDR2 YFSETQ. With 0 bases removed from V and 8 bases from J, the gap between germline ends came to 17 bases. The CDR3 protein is CASSLVGDGGSGYTF. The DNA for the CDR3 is TGCGCCAGCAGCTTGGTCGGGGATGGGGGCTCCGGCTACACCTTC.

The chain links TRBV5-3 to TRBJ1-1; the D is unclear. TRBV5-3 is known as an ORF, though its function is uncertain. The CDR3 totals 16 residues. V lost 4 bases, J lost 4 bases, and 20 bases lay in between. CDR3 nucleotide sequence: TGTGCCAGAAGCGGGCCTCTACTCAGTATCCCCACTGAAGCTTTCTTT. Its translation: CARSGPLLSIPTEAFF.

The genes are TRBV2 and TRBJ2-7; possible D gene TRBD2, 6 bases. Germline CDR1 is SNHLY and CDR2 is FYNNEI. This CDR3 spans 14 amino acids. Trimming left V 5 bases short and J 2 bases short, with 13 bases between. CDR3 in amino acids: CASSQTGVTYEQYV. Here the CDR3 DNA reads TGTGCCAGCAGTCAAACGGGGGTAACCTACGAGCAGTACGTC.

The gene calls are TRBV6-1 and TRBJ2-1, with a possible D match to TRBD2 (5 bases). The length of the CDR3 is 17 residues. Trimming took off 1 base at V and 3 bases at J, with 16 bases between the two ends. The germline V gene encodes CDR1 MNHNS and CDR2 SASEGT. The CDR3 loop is CASSEDTRRSGYNEQFF. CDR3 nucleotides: TGTGCCAGCAGTGAAGACACAAGGAGGTCTGGCTACAATGAGCAGTTCTTC.

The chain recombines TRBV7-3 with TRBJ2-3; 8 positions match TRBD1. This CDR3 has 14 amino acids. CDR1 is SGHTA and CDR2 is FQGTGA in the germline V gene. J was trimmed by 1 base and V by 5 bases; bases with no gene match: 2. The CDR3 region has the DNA TGTGCCAGCAGCCCGGACAGGGGCACAGATACGCAGTATTTT. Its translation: CASSPDRGTDTQYF.

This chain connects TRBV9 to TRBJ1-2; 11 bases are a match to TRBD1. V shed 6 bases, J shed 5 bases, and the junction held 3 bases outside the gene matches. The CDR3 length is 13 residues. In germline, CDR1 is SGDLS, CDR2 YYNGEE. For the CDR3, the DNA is TGTGCCAGCACCGGGACAGGGGGGTATGGCTACACCTTC. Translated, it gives CASTGTGGYGYTF.

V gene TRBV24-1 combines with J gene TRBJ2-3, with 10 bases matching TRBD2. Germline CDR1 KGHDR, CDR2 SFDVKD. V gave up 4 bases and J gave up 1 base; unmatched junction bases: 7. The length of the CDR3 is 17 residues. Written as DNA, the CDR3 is TGTGCCACCAGTGACCATGATCTAGCGGGGGGCACAGATACGCAGTATTTT. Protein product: CATSDHDLAGGTDTQYF.

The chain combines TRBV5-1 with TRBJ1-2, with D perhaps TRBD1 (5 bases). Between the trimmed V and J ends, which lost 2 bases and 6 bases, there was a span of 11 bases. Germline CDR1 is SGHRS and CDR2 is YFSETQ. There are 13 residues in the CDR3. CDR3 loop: CASSFSGDNGYTF. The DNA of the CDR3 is TGCGCCAGCAGCTTTTCGGGGGATAATGGCTACACCTTC.

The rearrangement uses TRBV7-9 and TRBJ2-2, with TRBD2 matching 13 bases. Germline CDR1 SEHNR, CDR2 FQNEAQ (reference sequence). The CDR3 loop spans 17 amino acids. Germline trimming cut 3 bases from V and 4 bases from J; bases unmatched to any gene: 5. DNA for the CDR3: TGTGCCAGCAGCTTCCGTACTAGCGGGGGGGGCACCGGGGAGCTGTTTTTT. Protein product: CASSFRTSGGGTGELFF.

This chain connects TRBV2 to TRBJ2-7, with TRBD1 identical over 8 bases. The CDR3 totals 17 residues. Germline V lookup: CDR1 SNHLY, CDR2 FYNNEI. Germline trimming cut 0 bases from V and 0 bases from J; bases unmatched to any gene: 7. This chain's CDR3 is CASSEAPGTGGSYEQYF. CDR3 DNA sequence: TGTGCCAGCAGTGAAGCGCCGGGAACAGGGGGCTCCTACGAGCAGTACTTC.

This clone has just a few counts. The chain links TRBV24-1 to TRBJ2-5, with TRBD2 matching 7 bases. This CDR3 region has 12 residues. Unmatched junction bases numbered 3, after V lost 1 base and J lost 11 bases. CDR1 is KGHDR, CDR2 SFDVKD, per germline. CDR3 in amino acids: CATSDFGGTQYF. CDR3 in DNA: TGTGCCACCAGTGATTTCGGGGGGACTCAGTACTTC.

The CDR3 reads CASSPWQGYYEQYF. CDR3 sequence (DNA): TGTGCCAGCAGCCCTTGGCAGGGGTACTACGAGCAGTACTTC. V usage is TRBV27 and J usage is TRBJ2-7; D is perhaps TRBD1 (6 bases). Trimming removed 6 bases at V and 3 bases at J, with 15 bases between. CDR3 size: 14 residues. Germline-derived CDR1 and CDR2 are MNHEY and SMNVEV (reference sequence).

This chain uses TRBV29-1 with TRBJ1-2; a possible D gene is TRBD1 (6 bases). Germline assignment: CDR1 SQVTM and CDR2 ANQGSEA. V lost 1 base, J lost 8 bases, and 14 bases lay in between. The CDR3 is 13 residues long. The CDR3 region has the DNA TGCAGCGTTGAAGGGCAGGGGAGTTACGGCTACACCTTC. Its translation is CSVEGQGSYGYTF. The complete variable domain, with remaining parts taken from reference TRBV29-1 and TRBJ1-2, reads SAVISQKPSRDICQRGTSLTIQCQVDSQVTMMFWYRQQPGQSLTLIATANQGSEATYESGFVIDKFPISRPNLTFSTLTVSNMSPEDSSIYLCSVEGQGSYGYTFGSGTRLTVV.

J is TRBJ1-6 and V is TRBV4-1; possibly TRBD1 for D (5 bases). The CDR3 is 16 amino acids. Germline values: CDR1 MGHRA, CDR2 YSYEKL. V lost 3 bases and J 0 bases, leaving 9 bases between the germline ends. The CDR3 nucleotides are TGCGCCAGCAGCCAGCAGGGAAGCTCCTATAATTCACCCCTCCACTTT. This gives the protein CASSQQGSSYNSPLHF.

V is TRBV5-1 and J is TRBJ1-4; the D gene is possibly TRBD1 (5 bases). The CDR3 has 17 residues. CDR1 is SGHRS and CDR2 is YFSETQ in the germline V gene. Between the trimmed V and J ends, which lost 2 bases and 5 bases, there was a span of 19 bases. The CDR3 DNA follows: TGCGCCAGCAGCTTTGCACCCGGGGGGGTACTGAATGAAAAACTGTTTTTT. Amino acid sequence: CASSFAPGGVLNEKLFF.

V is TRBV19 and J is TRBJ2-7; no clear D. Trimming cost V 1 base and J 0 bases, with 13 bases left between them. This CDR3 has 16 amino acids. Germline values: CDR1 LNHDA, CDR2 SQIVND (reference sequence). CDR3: CASSIVGQKASYEQYF. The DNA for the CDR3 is TGTGCCAGTAGTATAGTTGGTCAAAAAGCCTCCTACGAGCAGTACTTC. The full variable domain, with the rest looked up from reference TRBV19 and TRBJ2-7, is DGGITQSPKYLFRKEGQNVTLSCEQNLNHDAMYWYRQDPGQGLRLIYYSQIVNDFQKGDIAEGYSVSREKKESFPLTVTSAQKNPTAFYLCASSIVGQKASYEQYFGPGTRLTVT.

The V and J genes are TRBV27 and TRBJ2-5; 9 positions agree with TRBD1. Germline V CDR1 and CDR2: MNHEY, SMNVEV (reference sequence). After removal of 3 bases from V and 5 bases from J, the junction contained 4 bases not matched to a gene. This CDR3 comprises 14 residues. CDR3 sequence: CASSLWTGEETQYF. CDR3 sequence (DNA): TGTGCCAGCAGTTTGTGGACAGGGGAGGAGACCCAGTACTTC.

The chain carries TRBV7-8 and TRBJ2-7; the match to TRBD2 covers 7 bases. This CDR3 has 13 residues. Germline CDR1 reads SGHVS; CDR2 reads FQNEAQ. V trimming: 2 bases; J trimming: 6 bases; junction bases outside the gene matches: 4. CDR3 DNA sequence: TGTGCCAGCAGCTTACTTGGCGGGGGCGAGCAGTACTTC. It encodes CASSLLGGGEQYF.

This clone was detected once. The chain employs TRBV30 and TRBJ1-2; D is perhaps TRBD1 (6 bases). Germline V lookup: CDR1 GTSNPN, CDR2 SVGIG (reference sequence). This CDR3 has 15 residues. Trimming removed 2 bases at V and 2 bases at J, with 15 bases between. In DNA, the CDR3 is TGTGCCTGGAGTACTCCCCCGCAGGGGAACTATGGCTACACCTTC. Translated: CAWSTPPQGNYGYTF.

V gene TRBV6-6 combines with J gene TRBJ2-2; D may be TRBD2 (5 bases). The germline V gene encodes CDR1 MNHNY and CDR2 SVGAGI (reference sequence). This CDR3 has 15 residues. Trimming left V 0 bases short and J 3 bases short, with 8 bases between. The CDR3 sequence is CASSYSRVDTGELFF. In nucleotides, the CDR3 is TGTGCCAGCAGTTACTCGCGGGTGGACACCGGGGAGCTGTTTTTT.